In this sample, the clone carrying this TCR beta chain turned up many times. CDR3 length: 12 residues. Germline V gene sequence: CDR1 MGHRA, CDR2 YSYEKL. Trimming left V 6 bases short and J 5 bases short, with 11 bases between. The entry originates in a study of regulatory T cells in long-lasting Graves disease. Investigators prepared the TCR beta libraries by applying iRepertoire HTBI primers and Arm-PCR of CDR3 regions. Using its own MiXCR run on the multiplex PCR reads, TCRdb lists one record per CDR3 protein. The sample yields some 250,000 distinct CDR3 sequences, about 20% seen once. Time point specified: newly diagnosed GD, antithyroid drugs for less than 3 months. Preparation of the TCR library used RNA extracted from PBMCs. These records were also assigned to another study, of T cells in Graves' hyperthyroidism and ophthalmopathy.

The source is a woman aged 25 to 39 with Graves disease. This chain links TRBV4-1 with TRBJ2-7, with a tentative D call TRBD1 (5 bases). The sequencing used peripheral blood mononuclear cells (PBMCs), collected at new diagnosis, from a patient treated with antithyroid drugs. The CDR3 region has the DNA TGCGCCAGCAGTCTTGTGGGGCACGAGCAGTACTTC. The encoded protein is CASSLVGHEQYF.